This T cell receptor (beta chain) was sequenced for a study of blood T cell repertoires in COVID-19. Whole-study context: The origin of the acute and convalescent COVID-19 samples was the United States, Italy and Spain. T cells, B-cell-depleted T cells, or PBMCs supplied cDNA or gDNA.

Per the original methods: Reference gene primer amplification gave nucleated cell count estimates. TCRdb's copy holds only in-frame clones and misses some; the assay was immunoSEQ multiplex PCR. The V and J calls and the clone size are those of that table, but D and trimming were determined from the DNA. Of about 170,000 clones listed, less than 85% are singletons. V gave up 0 bases and J gave up 8 bases, with 14 bases separating them. Per the germline V gene, CDR1 is SGHNT and CDR2 is YYREEE (reference sequence). CDR3 length equals 14 residues. This clone came up once. In assigning cohorts, the study relied on participant-reported clinical history.

This clonotype was obtained from a woman aged 45-65 years who had recovered from COVID-19. V is TRBV5-4 and J is TRBJ1-2, with D tentatively TRBD1 (6 bases). The sequenced sample consisted of PBMCs or T cells enriched from blood (not recorded which). This chain's CDR3 is CASSLGQGQTGYTF. CDR3 DNA sequence: TGTGCCAGCAGCTTGGGTCAGGGGCAGACGGGCTACACCTTC.